The following is a T cell receptor (beta chain) sequence with its context. Authors' processing steps: The authors estimated nucleated cell counts from reference gene primer amplification. This table comes from immunoSEQ multiplex PCR, and its TCRdb copy is limited to in-frame clones, with some not included. V and J calls and clone size are as listed in that table; D and trimming were resolved from the DNA. The top ten hold around 20% of the sample, which has more than 65,000 clones, about four fifths seen once. The data originate from a study of blood T cell repertoires in COVID-19. The overall study: PBMCs, B-cell-depleted T cells, or T cells provided the cDNA or gDNA that made up the material.

Germline V gene data show CDR1 as SGHKS and CDR2 as YYEKEE (reference sequence). V was trimmed by 0 bases and J by 12 bases, leaving 15 bases between them. This CDR3 has 13 amino acids. Specimen: peripheral blood. The receptor was derived from a woman of 80 years or more with active or convalescent COVID-19. This chain joins TRBV5-5 and TRBJ1-2; no reliable D call. This CDR3 is CASSLVGAMIHTF. CDR3 bases: TGTGCCAGCAGCTTGGTCGGAGCTATGATCCACACCTTC.